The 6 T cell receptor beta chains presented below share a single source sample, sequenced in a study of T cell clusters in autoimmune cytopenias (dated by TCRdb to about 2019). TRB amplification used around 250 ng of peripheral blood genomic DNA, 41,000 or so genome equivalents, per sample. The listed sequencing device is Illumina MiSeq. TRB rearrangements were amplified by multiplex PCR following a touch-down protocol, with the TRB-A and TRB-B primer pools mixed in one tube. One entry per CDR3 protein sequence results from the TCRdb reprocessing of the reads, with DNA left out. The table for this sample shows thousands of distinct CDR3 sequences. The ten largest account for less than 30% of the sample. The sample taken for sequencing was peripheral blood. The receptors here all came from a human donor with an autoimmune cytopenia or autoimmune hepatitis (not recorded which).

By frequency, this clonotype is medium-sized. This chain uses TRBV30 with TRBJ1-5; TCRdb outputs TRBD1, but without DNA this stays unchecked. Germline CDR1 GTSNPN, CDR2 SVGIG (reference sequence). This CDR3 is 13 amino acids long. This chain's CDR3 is CAWSVQGGQPQHF. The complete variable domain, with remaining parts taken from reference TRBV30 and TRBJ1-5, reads SQTIHQWPATLVQPVGSPLSLECTVEGTSNPNLYWYRQAAGRGLQLLFYSVGIGQISSEVPQNLSASRPQDRQFILSSKKLLLSDSGFYLCAWSVQGGQPQHFGDGTRLSIL.

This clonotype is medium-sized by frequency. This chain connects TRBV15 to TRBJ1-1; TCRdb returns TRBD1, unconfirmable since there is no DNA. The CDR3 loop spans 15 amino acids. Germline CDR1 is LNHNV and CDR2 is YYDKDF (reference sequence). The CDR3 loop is CATSREARARTEAFF.

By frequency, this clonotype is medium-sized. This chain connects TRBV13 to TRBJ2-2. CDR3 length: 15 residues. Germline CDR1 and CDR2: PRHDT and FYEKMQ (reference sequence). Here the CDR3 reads CASSLGGVDTGELFF.

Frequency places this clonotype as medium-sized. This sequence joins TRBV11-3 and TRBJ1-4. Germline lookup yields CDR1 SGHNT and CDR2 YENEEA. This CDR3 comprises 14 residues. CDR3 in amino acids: CASSLRREDEKLFF. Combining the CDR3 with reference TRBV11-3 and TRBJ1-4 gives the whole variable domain EAGVVQSPRYKIIEKKQPVAFWCNPISGHNTLYWYLQNLGQGPELLIRYENEEAVDDSQLPKDRFSAERLKGVDSTLKIQPAELGDSAVYLCASSLRREDEKLFFGSGTQLSVL.

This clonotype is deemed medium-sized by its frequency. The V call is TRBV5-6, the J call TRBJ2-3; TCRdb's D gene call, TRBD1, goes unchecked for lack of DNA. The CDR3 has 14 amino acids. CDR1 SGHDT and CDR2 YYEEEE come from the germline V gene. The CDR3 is CASSLGAHTDTQYF.

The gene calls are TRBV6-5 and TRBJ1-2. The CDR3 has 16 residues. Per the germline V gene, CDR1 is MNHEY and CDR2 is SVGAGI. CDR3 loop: CASSSPTDLLNYGYTF.